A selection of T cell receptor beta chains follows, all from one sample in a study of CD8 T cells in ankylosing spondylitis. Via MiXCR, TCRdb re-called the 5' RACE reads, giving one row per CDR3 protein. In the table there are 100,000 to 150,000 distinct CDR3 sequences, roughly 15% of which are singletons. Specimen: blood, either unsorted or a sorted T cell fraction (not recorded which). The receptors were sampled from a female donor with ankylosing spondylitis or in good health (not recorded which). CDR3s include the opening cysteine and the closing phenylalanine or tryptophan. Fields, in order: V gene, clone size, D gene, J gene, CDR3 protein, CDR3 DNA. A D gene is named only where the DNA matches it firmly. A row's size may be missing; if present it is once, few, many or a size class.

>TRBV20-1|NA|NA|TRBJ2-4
CSANRVAENIQYF
TGCAGTGCGAACAGGGTGGCAGAAAACATTCAGTACTTC
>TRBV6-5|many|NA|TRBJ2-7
CASSSSDGYEQYF
TGTGCCAGCAGTTCCTCGGACGGGTACGAGCAGTACTTC
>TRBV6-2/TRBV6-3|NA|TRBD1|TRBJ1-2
CASSRAGFDRADYGYTF
TGTGCCAGCAGCCGAGCGGGATTTGACAGGGCGGACTATGGTTACACCTTC
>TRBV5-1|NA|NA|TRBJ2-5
CASRGADQETQYF
TGCGCCAGCAGGGGGGCAGATCAAGAGACCCAGTACTTC
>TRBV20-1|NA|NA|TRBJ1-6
CSASWASSYNSPLHF
TGCAGTGCTAGTTGGGCGAGCTCCTATAATTCACCCCTCCACTTT
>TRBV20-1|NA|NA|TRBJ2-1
CSASILTGEQFF
TGCAGTGCTAGTATTCTGACGGGGGAGCAGTTCTTC
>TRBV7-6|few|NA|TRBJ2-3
CASSPRSADTQYF
TGTGCCAGCAGCCCCCGTAGCGCAGATACGCAGTATTTT
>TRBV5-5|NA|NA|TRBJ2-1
CASSLGWTEIYEQFF
TGTGCCAGCAGCTTGGGCTGGACAGAGATATATGAGCAGTTCTTC
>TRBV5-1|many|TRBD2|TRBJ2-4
CASSLDGGSIQYF
TGCGCCAGCAGCTTGGACGGGGGGTCAATTCAGTACTTC
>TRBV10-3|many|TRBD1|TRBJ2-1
CAISVGTGNNEQFF
TGTGCCATCAGTGTCGGGACAGGCAACAATGAGCAGTTCTTC
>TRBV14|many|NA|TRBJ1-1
CASSPLGRAEAFF
TGTGCCAGCAGCCCACTAGGGAGGGCTGAAGCTTTCTTT
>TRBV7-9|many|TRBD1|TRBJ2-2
CASSSARGQDTGELFF
TGTGCCAGCAGCTCGGCGAGGGGGCAGGACACCGGGGAGCTGTTTTTT
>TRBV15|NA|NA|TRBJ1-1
CATSRDTGTGTEAFF
TGTGCCACCAGCAGAGATACGGGAACGGGCACTGAAGCTTTCTTT
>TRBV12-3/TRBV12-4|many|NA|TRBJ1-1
CASSLLNSFNTEAFF
TGTGCCAGCAGTTTATTAAACAGCTTCAACACTGAAGCTTTCTTT
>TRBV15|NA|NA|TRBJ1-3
CATSIGGVGNTIYF
TGTGCCACCAGCATCGGAGGGGTTGGAAACACCATATATTTT
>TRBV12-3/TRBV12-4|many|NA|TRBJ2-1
CASSLQGWAYNEQFF
TGTGCCAGCAGTCTCCAGGGGTGGGCCTACAATGAGCAGTTCTTC
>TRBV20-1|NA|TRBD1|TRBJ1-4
CSATDGTAATNEKLFF
TGCAGTGCTACCGATGGGACAGCTGCAACTAATGAAAAACTGTTTTTT
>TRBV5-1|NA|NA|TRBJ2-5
CASSWGPGQGETQYF
TGCGCCAGCAGCTGGGGGCCAGGGCAGGGTGAGACCCAGTACTTC
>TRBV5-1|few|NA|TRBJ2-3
CASSLETDTQYF
TGCGCCAGCAGCTTGGAGACAGATACGCAGTATTTT
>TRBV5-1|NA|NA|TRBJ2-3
CASSLGSGLLAGADTQYF
TGCGCCAGCAGCTTGGGATCTGGGCTGCTAGCCGGCGCAGATACGCAGTATTTT
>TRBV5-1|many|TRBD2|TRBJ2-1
CASSPWGLADSEQFF
TGCGCCAGCAGCCCCTGGGGACTAGCGGACAGTGAGCAGTTCTTC
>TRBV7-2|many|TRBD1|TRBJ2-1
CASSLVGTGGWYNEQFF
TGTGCCAGCAGCTTAGTCGGGACAGGGGGGTGGTACAATGAGCAGTTCTTC
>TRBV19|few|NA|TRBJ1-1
CASSIDRTNTEAFF
TGTGCCAGTAGTATTGACAGGACGAACACTGAAGCTTTCTTT
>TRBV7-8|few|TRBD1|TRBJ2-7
CASSKGTGYAYEQYF
TGTGCCAGCAGCAAAGGGACAGGGTATGCCTACGAGCAGTACTTC
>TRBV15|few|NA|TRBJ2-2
CATSREPFNTGELFF
TGTGCCACCAGCAGAGAACCCTTCAACACCGGGGAGCTGTTTTTT
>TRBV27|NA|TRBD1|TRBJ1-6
CASSLRPGQGRSSYNSPLHF
TGTGCCAGCAGTTTAAGGCCGGGACAGGGAAGGAGCTCCTATAATTCACCCCTCCACTTT
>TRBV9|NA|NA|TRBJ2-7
CASSVGGDPYEQYF
TGTGCCAGCAGCGTAGGTGGGGATCCCTACGAGCAGTACTTC
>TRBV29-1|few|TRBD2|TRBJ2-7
CSVGTSGAYEQYF
TGCAGCGTCGGGACTAGCGGGGCTTACGAGCAGTACTTC
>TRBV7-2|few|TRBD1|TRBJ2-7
CASSLGGQGYEQYF
TGTGCCAGCAGCTTAGGTGGACAGGGATACGAGCAGTACTTC
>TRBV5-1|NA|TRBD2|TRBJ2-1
CASSTTSGRAHEQFF
TGCGCCAGCAGCACGACTAGCGGGAGGGCCCATGAGCAGTTCTTC
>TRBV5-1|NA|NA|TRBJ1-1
CASSEGQWDTEAFF
TGCGCCAGCAGCGAGGGGCAGTGGGACACTGAAGCTTTCTTT
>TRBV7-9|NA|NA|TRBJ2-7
CASSFPGFKGFDEQYF
TGTGCCAGCAGCTTCCCGGGATTTAAGGGGTTCGACGAGCAGTACTTC
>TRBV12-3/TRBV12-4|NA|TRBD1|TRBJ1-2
CASRTTGTGLYGYTF
TGTGCCAGCAGGACTACCGGGACAGGCCTCTATGGCTACACCTTC
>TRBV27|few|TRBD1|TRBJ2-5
CASSDGQGGKETQYF
TGTGCCAGCAGTGATGGACAGGGGGGGAAGGAGACCCAGTACTTC
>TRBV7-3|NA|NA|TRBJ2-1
CASSLTPLNEQFF
TGTGCCAGCAGCTTAACGCCTTTGAATGAGCAGTTCTTC
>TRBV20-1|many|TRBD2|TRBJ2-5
CSASKRGGVETQYF
TGCAGTGCTAGTAAGCGGGGGGGAGTAGAGACCCAGTACTTC
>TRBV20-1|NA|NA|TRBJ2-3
CSARGLALSTDTQYF
TGCAGTGCTAGAGGGCTAGCTCTAAGCACAGATACGCAGTATTTT
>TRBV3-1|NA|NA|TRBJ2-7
CASSQDGDTLDEQYF
TGTGCCAGCAGCCAAGATGGGGACACCCTGGACGAGCAGTACTTC
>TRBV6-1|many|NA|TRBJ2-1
CASSEYIGGDRGNEQFF
TGTGCCAGCAGTGAATACATCGGCGGGGACCGTGGAAATGAGCAGTTCTTC
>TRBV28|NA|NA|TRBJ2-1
CASSFDGARTDNEQFF
TGTGCCAGCAGTTTCGACGGAGCAAGAACGGACAATGAGCAGTTCTTC
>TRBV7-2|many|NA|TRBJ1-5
CASSLGGTSNQPQHF
TGTGCCAGCAGCTTAGGGGGTACCAGCAATCAGCCCCAGCATTTT
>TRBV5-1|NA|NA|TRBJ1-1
CASSLAKQGPSPNTEAFF
TGCGCCAGCAGCTTGGCCAAGCAGGGGCCCTCACCGAACACTGAAGCTTTCTTT
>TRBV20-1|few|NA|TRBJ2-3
CSARDTRVDTQYF
TGCAGTGCTAGAGATACGCGGGTCGATACGCAGTATTTT
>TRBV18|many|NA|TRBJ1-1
CASSFTREAEAFF
TGTGCCAGCTCGTTCACGAGGGAGGCTGAAGCTTTCTTT